This T cell receptor (beta chain) was retrieved from a study of blood T cell repertoires in COVID-19. Study overall: Sources were T cells, B-cell-depleted T cells, or PBMCs; the material itself was cDNA or gDNA.

Clones were sequenced by immunoSEQ multiplex PCR, and TCRdb holds only the in-frame ones, with some missing. In the table there are some 230,000 clones, 85% to 90% of which are singletons. J gave up 1 base and V 6 bases, and 2 bases lay outside the gene matches. The CDR3 is 13 residues long. Germline V lookup: CDR1 MNHEY, CDR2 SVGAGI. Those enrolled, adults aged roughly 18 to 89 years, came from around 24 US areas. Sequenced material: PBMCs or T cells enriched from blood (not recorded which). The receptor's source is a woman between 18 and 29 years old in a cohort exposed to, infected with or recovered from COVID-19 (not recorded which). This chain connects TRBV6-5 to TRBJ1-1, with 7 bases that match TRBD1. DNA for the CDR3: TGTGCCAGCAGGACAGGGTCGAACACTGAAGCTTTCTTT. Translated: CASRTGSNTEAFF.